The clone carrying this TCR beta chain was found a few times. The antigen is not known. MiXCR, run by TCRdb on the RT-PCR reads, gives a single entry per CDR3 protein. The table lists roughly 290,000 distinct CDR3 sequences, 21% of them singletons. The sample originates from a study of response to subunit inactivated influenza vaccine. Study observations and caveats: With each seasonal influenza vaccination, the authors suggested, few new T cells are recruited.

This receptor was obtained from a man aged 45 to 75 who received an inactivated influenza vaccine. The input for sequencing was PBMCs from blood, taken about 20 months after vaccination.

Written as DNA, the CDR3 is TGTGCCAGTCCTCCCGGACTAGCGGGTGGGATGGATACGCAGTATTTT. This sequence encodes CASPPGLAGGMDTQYF. This chain joins TRBV28 and TRBJ2-3; 11 bases are shared with TRBD2. With V trimmed by 9 bases and J by 6 bases, 14 bases remained unmatched. Germline CDR1 MDHEN, CDR2 SYDVKM. The CDR3 contains 16 residues.